The 31 T cell receptor beta chains presented below share a single source sample, sequenced in a study of blood T cell repertoires in COVID-19. The repertoire was sequenced with immunoSEQ multiplex PCR; TCRdb's copy has only in-frame clones and lacks some. The data show some 320,000 clones, with roughly 90% seen just once and 5.2% held by the top ten. Material: PBMCs or T cells enriched from blood (not recorded which). Receptor source: a man aged 60 to 75 who had recovered from COVID-19.

The chain uses TRBV19 and TRBJ2-7; D not certain. The germline V and J ends were trimmed by 2 bases and 1 base, with 9 bases remaining between them. CDR1 is LNHDA, CDR2 SQIVND, per germline (reference sequence). This CDR3 region has 14 residues. The CDR3 protein is CASSISDKSYEQYF. The CDR3 DNA reads as TGTGCCAGTAGTATATCCGACAAGTCCTACGAGCAGTACTTC.

V gene TRBV11-2 combines with J gene TRBJ2-7; TRBD2 agrees at 7 bases. The CDR3 loop spans 16 amino acids. The germline gives CDR1 SGHAT, CDR2 FQNNGV. J gave up 0 bases and V 2 bases, and 7 bases lay outside the gene matches. Written as DNA, the CDR3 is TGTGCCAGCAGCTTAAGGCCCCAGCGGGGCTCCTACGAGCAGTACTTC. Its translation: CASSLRPQRGSYEQYF.

A single count supports this clone. The chain employs TRBV28 and TRBJ1-3; tentative D call: TRBD1 (6 bases). CDR3 size: 17 residues. In germline, CDR1 is MDHEN, CDR2 SYDVKM. The germline V and J ends were trimmed by 3 bases and 0 bases, with 15 bases remaining between them. CDR3 DNA sequence: TGTGCCAGCAGTTTTGGGGGCGCCATTCACTCTGGAAACACCATATATTTT. Protein product: CASSFGGAIHSGNTIYF.

The chain has TRBV12-3 or TRBV12-4 and TRBJ2-1; TRBD1 matches 7 bases. The CDR3 has 13 residues. V lost 6 bases to trimming and J lost 7 bases; unmatched junction nucleotides: 6. The CDR3 DNA is TGTGCCAGCAGCCGACAGGGTGGGAATGAGCAGTTCTTC. Translating gives CASSRQGGNEQFF.

This chain joins TRBV7-6 and TRBJ2-3; 15 bases fit TRBD2. Germline assignment: CDR1 SGHVS and CDR2 FNYEAQ. V lost 4 bases, J lost 5 bases, and 4 bases stayed unmatched. This CDR3 has 16 amino acids. CDR3: CASSSRTSGREDTQYF. In nucleotides, the CDR3 is TGTGCCAGCAGCTCCCGGACTAGCGGGAGGGAAGATACGCAGTATTTT. Combining the CDR3 with reference TRBV7-6 and TRBJ2-3 gives the whole variable domain GAGVSQSPRYKVTKRGQDVALRCDPISGHVSLYWYRQALGQGPEFLTYFNYEAQQDKSGLPNDRFSAERPEGSISTLTIQRTEQRDSAMYRCASSSRTSGREDTQYFGPGTRLTVL.

Written as DNA, the CDR3 is TGTGCCAGCAGCGTAGGCAGGGGAGGGGGTAGTACAGATACGCAGTATTTT. This gives the protein CASSVGRGGGSTDTQYF. The J gene is TRBJ2-3, the V gene TRBV9; weak D call: TRBD2 (7 bases). The length of the CDR3 is 17 residues. Trimming took 0 bases from V and 3 from J, leaving 17 bases between them. Germline lookup yields CDR1 SGDLS and CDR2 YYNGEE.

V and J are TRBV29-1 and TRBJ2-7; 7 bases are a match to TRBD2. CDR1 is SQVTM and CDR2 is ANQGSEA in the germline V gene. The V and J ends lost 8 bases and 2 bases, in that order; junction bases with no gene match: 9. CDR3 length: 13 residues. The CDR3 DNA sequence: TGCAGCACCAAGACTAGCCCAGCCTACGAGCAGTACTTC. Its protein is CSTKTSPAYEQYF.

This clone was seen only a few times. Other DNA sequences in this specimen translate into the identical CDR3. The chain recombines TRBV6-5 with TRBJ1-2; D might be TRBD1 (6 bases). Germline V gene lookup returns CDR1 MNHEY and CDR2 SVGAGI. This CDR3 spans 15 amino acids. V lost 0 bases and J lost 2, with 10 bases in between. CDR3 region: CASSYSLRGNYGYTF. As DNA, the CDR3 is TGTGCCAGCAGTTACTCGCTCAGGGGAAACTATGGCTACACCTTC.

The chain couples TRBV7-2 to TRBJ1-2, with no clear D. V gave up 1 base and J gave up 8 bases, with 11 bases separating them. The CDR3 loop spans 13 amino acids. The germline CDR1 and CDR2 sequences are SGHTA and FQGNSA. The DNA for the CDR3 is TGTGCCAGCAGCTTAGAGTCGGGGTGGGGCTACACCTTC. Protein sequence: CASSLESGWGYTF.

This clone appeared a few times. The rearrangement links TRBV19 to TRBJ1-1; TRBD1 aligns across 8 bases. Unmatched junction bases numbered 2, after V lost 8 bases and J lost 0 bases. This CDR3 has 13 amino acids. The germline CDR1 and CDR2 sequences are LNHDA and SQIVND (reference sequence). The CDR3: CASEDRVNTEAFF. The DNA for the CDR3 is TGTGCCAGTGAGGACAGGGTGAACACTGAAGCTTTCTTT.

The genes are TRBV29-1 and TRBJ2-1; tentative D call: TRBD2 (7 bases). The CDR3 length is 12 residues. Germline-derived CDR1 and CDR2 are SQVTM and ANQGSEA. The V end was cut by 7 bases, the J end by 8 bases, with 15 bases between. This CDR3 reads CSGAREGDEQFF. CDR3 nucleotides: TGCAGCGGAGCAAGGGAGGGGGATGAGCAGTTCTTC.

This clone appeared once. This chain uses TRBV25-1 with TRBJ2-7; TRBD2 matches 8 bases. The CDR3 covers 11 residues. Germline values: CDR1 MGHDK, CDR2 SYGVNS. The junction had 5 bases not matched to a gene; V was cut back by 10 bases and J by 6 bases. The CDR3 protein is CATHLAGEQYF. The CDR3 nucleotides are TGTGCCACCCATCTAGCGGGCGAGCAGTACTTC.

About this clone itself: At one end the junction does not follow the germline gene, possibly because of a read error. CDR3 nucleotide sequence: TGTGCTAGCAGCTTCGACAGGAACAATGAGCAGTTCTTC. Translation gives CASSFDRNNEQFF. The genes are TRBV7-7 and TRBJ2-1, with a weak D call TRBD1 (6 bases). Germline V gives CDR1 SSHAT, CDR2 FNYEAQ (reference sequence). The CDR3 runs 13 residues.

The J gene is TRBJ1-6, the V gene TRBV7-2; D not certain. Germline CDR1 SGHTA, CDR2 FQGNSA. There are 15 residues in the CDR3. Trimming left V 5 bases short and J 3 bases short, with 11 bases between. In DNA, the CDR3 is TGTGCCAGCAGCCCAGAGGTGAACTATAATTCACCCCTCCACTTT. The encoded protein is CASSPEVNYNSPLHF. Full variable domain (outside the CDR3, taken from reference TRBV7-2 and TRBJ1-6): GAGVSQSPSNKVTEKGKDVELRCDPISGHTALYWYRQSLGQGLEFLIYFQGNSAPDKSGLPSDRFSAERTGGSVSTLTIQRTQQEDSAVYLCASSPEVNYNSPLHFGNGTRLTVT.

The rearrangement links TRBV30 to TRBJ1-3; D ambiguous. Germline CDR1 reads GTSNPN; CDR2 reads SVGIG (reference sequence). The CDR3 sequence is 12 residues long. V lost 1 base and J lost 2, with 3 bases in between. The CDR3 sequence: CAWSATGNTIYF. CDR3 DNA: TGTGCCTGGAGTGCCACTGGAAACACCATATATTTT.

The chain combines TRBV28 with TRBJ1-3; TRBD1 might be the D (6 bases). CDR1 MDHEN and CDR2 SYDVKM come from the germline V gene. The CDR3 is 16 amino acids. V was trimmed by 8 bases and J by 0 bases, leaving 17 bases between them. The CDR3: CASEPRGGISGNTIYF. CDR3 coding DNA: TGTGCCAGCGAACCGAGGGGGGGGATCTCTGGAAACACCATATATTTT.

The CDR3 region has the DNA TGTGCCAGCAGCCAGGGACAGGGTAACACCGGGGAGCTGTTTTTT. This encodes CASSQGQGNTGELFF. The chain employs TRBV7-9 and TRBJ2-2, with TRBD1 matching 9 bases. The CDR3 has 15 residues. Germline V gene lookup returns CDR1 SEHNR and CDR2 FQNEAQ (reference sequence). Trimming at V came to 5 bases and at J to 2 bases, leaving 3 bases not matched to a gene.

The V and J genes are TRBV5-1 and TRBJ2-5; D is ambiguous. Germline V gene sequence: CDR1 SGHRS, CDR2 YFSETQ. The ends were cut back, 4 bases at V and 5 bases at J, with 12 bases in the middle. This CDR3 spans 13 amino acids. The CDR3, as DNA: TGCGCCAGCAGCCCGCTAGGAAGGGAGACCCAGTACTTC. Residues: CASSPLGRETQYF.

This clone appeared once. The V call is TRBV6-4, the J call TRBJ2-5; maybe TRBD2 (6 bases). The germline V gene has CDR1 MRHNA and CDR2 SNTAGT. V lost 4 bases, J lost 4 bases, and 10 bases lay in between. The CDR3 sequence is 13 residues long. The CDR3 protein is CASSGQGGETQYF. CDR3 DNA sequence: TGTGCCAGCAGTGGTCAGGGAGGAGAGACCCAGTACTTC.

This clone was seen a single time. The chain links TRBV7-3 to TRBJ1-1, with 7 bases fitting TRBD1. There are 14 residues in the CDR3. Germline assignment: CDR1 SGHTA and CDR2 FQGTGA. V trimming: 6 bases; J trimming: 1 base; junction bases outside the gene matches: 5. Here the CDR3 reads CASSYRGGNTEAFF. In nucleotides, the CDR3 is TGTGCCAGCAGTTACAGGGGAGGGAACACTGAAGCTTTCTTT.

This clone was seen only a few times. The chain couples TRBV9 to TRBJ1-3, with 9 bases lining up with TRBD1. From germline, CDR1 is SGDLS and CDR2 YYNGEE. The CDR3 contains 15 residues. The J segment lost 4 bases and the V segment lost 3 bases, leaving 5 bases of the junction unmatched. CDR3 sequence (DNA): TGTGCCAGCAGCGCCGGGGACAGGGACGGAAACACCATATATTTT. It codes for CASSAGDRDGNTIYF.

Relative to its sample, this clone is large. This chain links TRBV5-4 with TRBJ2-7; tentative D call: TRBD1 (5 bases). The CDR3 runs to 16 residues. Between the trimmed V and J ends, which lost 4 bases and 2 bases, there was a span of 19 bases. Germline CDR1 SGHNT, CDR2 YYREEE (reference sequence). CDR3 nucleotide sequence: TGTGCCAGCAGCCAACTGGCCCCAACAGGAGCCTACGAGCAGTACTTC. This sequence encodes CASSQLAPTGAYEQYF.

This rearrangement joins TRBV19 to TRBJ2-2; the match to TRBD1 covers 8 bases. The CDR3 has 15 amino acids. The V gene's germline CDR1 is LNHDA and CDR2 SQIVND (reference sequence). The V gene end was trimmed by 9 bases and the J gene end by 7 bases; junction bases not matched to a gene: 13. CDR3 residues: CASSQVQGAGGELFF. The CDR3 bases are TGTGCCAGCAGTCAGGTCCAGGGGGCTGGCGGGGAGCTGTTTTTT.

The chain carries TRBV29-1 and TRBJ2-7; 10 bases agree with TRBD2. Germline-derived CDR1 and CDR2 are SQVTM and ANQGSEA. The V gene end was trimmed by 3 bases and the J gene end by 3 bases; junction bases not matched to a gene: 5. The CDR3 extends over 14 amino acids. This CDR3 is CSVDRLAGVYEQYF. DNA for the CDR3: TGCAGCGTTGACCGGCTAGCGGGAGTCTACGAGCAGTACTTC.

This clone was detected only a few times. V and J are TRBV4-1 and TRBJ2-4; D not certain. Germline lookup yields CDR1 MGHRA and CDR2 YSYEKL. V lost 0 bases and J lost 9, with 12 bases in between. This CDR3 is built from 14 residues. CDR3 sequence reads: CASSQDSQYGIQYF. The CDR3 DNA sequence: TGCGCCAGCAGCCAAGATTCCCAATACGGCATTCAGTACTTC.

The chain is built from TRBV6-5 and TRBJ1-4, with D tentatively TRBD1 (5 bases). V lost 6 bases and J 2 bases, leaving 10 bases between the germline ends. Germline CDR1 is MNHEY and CDR2 is SVGAGI. The CDR3 has 14 amino acids. The CDR3 loop is CASRAGFTNEKLFF. CDR3 bases: TGTGCCAGCAGGGCAGGGTTCACTAATGAAAAACTGTTTTTT.

The genes are TRBV2 and TRBJ1-6; 11 positions agree with TRBD1. CDR1 is SNHLY and CDR2 is FYNNEI in the germline V gene. Unmatched junction bases numbered 2, after V lost 6 bases and J lost 7 bases. This CDR3 has 14 amino acids. The CDR3 DNA reads as TGTGCCAGCAGCGGGACAGGGGGAAATTCACCCCTCCACTTT. The encoded protein is CASSGTGGNSPLHF.

This chain connects TRBV27 to TRBJ2-1; weak D call: TRBD2 (5 bases). Germline loops: CDR1 MNHEY, CDR2 SMNVEV (reference sequence). The CDR3 loop spans 14 amino acids. Trimming removed 2 bases from V and 3 bases from J, with 8 bases in between. This chain's CDR3 is CASSLPGLYNEQFF. The CDR3 bases are TGTGCCAGCAGTTTACCCGGACTCTACAATGAGCAGTTCTTC.

The rearrangement links TRBV5-1 to TRBJ2-7, with 8 bases fitting TRBD2. Germline CDR1 reads SGHRS; CDR2 reads YFSETQ. The V and J ends lost 4 bases and 5 bases, in that order; junction bases with no gene match: 17. CDR3 length: 17 residues. The CDR3 is CASSTLGEAGVGDEQYF. CDR3 nucleotide sequence: TGCGCCAGCAGCACTCTGGGGGAAGCGGGAGTGGGGGACGAGCAGTACTTC.

V and J are TRBV6-5 and TRBJ1-2; TRBD1 agrees at 8 bases. This CDR3 has 16 residues. The V and J ends lost 0 bases and 6 bases, in that order; junction bases with no gene match: 9. Germline-derived CDR1 and CDR2 are MNHEY and SVGAGI. The DNA of the CDR3 is TGTGCCAGCAGTTACTCCAATCGAGGCAGGGGGCATGGCTACACCTTC. Translated, it gives CASSYSNRGRGHGYTF.

The V call is TRBV27, the J call TRBJ2-7; the match to TRBD1 covers 10 bases. The length of the CDR3 is 15 residues. CDR1 and CDR2 (germline): MNHEY, SMNVEV (reference sequence). Losses at the gene ends were 6 bases for V and 2 bases for J; bases not matched to a gene: 7. The CDR3: CASSPPGQGTYEQYF. The CDR3 coding sequence is TGTGCCAGCAGCCCTCCGGGACAGGGGACCTACGAGCAGTACTTC.